This T cell receptor beta chain was sequenced during a study of graft-versus-host responses after intestinal transplantation. Regarding the study as a whole: GvH clones turned up in recipient marrow; some had shown up first in ileum or blood.

The data were produced by immunoSEQ multiplex PCR, yet TCRdb's version contains in-frame clones alone and is incomplete. Here the sample spans 93,000 or so clones, approximately 93% being singletons. The ends were cut back, 5 bases at V and 0 bases at J, with 10 bases in the middle. Germline V CDR1 and CDR2: SEHNR, FQNEAQ (reference sequence). The CDR3 runs 14 residues. Remarks on this clone: The antigen remains undetermined.

This clonotype was sampled from a human donor who received an intestinal transplant. Sequences were derived from unstimulated CD8+ T cells sorted from spleen or lymph node cells, sampled before intestinal transplant. The chain has TRBV7-9 and TRBJ1-1; D not resolved. The CDR3 here is CASSPPLLNTEAFF. The CDR3 DNA reads TGTGCCAGCAGCCCCCCTCTATTGAACACTGAAGCTTTCTTT.